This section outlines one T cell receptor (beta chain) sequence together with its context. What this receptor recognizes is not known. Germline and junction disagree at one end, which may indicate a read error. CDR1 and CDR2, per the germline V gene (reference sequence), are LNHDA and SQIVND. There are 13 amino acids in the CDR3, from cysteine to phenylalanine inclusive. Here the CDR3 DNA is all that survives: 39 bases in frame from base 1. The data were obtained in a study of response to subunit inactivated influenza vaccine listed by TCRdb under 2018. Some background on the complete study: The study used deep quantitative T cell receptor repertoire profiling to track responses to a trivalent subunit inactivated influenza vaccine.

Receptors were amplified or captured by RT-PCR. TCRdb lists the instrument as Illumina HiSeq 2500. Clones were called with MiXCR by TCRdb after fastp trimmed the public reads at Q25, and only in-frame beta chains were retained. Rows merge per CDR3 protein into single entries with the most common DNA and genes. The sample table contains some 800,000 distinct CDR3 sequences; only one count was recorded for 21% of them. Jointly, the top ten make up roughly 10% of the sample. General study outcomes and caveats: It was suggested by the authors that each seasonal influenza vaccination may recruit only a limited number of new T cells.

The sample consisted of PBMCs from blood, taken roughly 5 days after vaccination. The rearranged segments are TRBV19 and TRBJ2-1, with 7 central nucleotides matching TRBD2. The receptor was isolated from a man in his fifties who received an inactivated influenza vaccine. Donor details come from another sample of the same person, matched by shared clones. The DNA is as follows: TGTGTCAGTAGTCCGCGGGGGTACAATGAGCAGTTCTTC. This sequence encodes CVSSPRGYNEQFF.